The T cell receptor beta chain under discussion was sequenced for a study of T cell responses to AZD1222 COVID-19 vaccine listed by TCRdb under 2021. About the study as a whole: TCR sequencing covered some 250 trial participants: nearly 210 given two doses of AZD1222 and around 25 given two doses of MenACWY control vaccine. Trial participants were enrolled by age into 18-55, 56-69 and 70-plus year subgroups, with around 140, 26 and 57 TCR-sequenced participants respectively.

According to the study, the label for this sample's time point signals: about 28 days (+/-7) after the second vaccine dose. The treatment or condition label, read with the paper, signifies: meningococcal conjugate vaccine given as trial control. Vaccinee samples came from UK trials COV001 and COV002, including a single-blind randomized controlled phase 2/3 trial of AZD1222 (ChAdOx1 nCoV-19) in healthy adults. For TCRbeta chain sequencing, PBMC samples from trial participants were taken at day 0 and at day 28 after the second dose. The CDR3 regions of human TCRbeta chains were analyzed by immunosequencing. Per the original workflow: TCRs in the repertoires were matched against a reference library of SARS-CoV-2-specific TCRs that had been generated with the MIRA antigen-specificity platform. Breadth was defined as the fraction of unique TCRs that were SARS-CoV-2-associated. Depth was defined as the fraction of total T cells that were SARS-CoV-2-associated. Each spike-specific TCR was assigned to its reactive spike region and to a CD4 or CD8 class using the MIRA data. Log10-transformed breadth and depth values were compared by one-way ANOVA with Sidak's multiple comparisons tests. TCRdb stores this immuneACCESS table with in-frame sequences only. Part of the clones is absent; in the studies checked, under half of the shortfall reflects unresolved V genes, and no reason is known for the rest. D and trimming come from the DNA, and the V and J calls and clone size come from that table. The sample data list over 100,000 clones, and approximately 86% of these were observed just once. 2.5% to 4% of the sample is taken by the ten largest.

This clone has a single count. The specificity of this receptor is unknown. No qualities accompany the bases; no much larger clone lies one base away. From the cysteine through the phenylalanine, the CDR3 covers 16 amino acids. Of all the DNA, just the CDR3 is kept, 48 bases in frame from base 1. V is cut back by 1 base and J by 8 bases, with 10 bases in the junction unmatched. The CDR1 and CDR2 encoded by the germline V gene are SGHTA and FQGNSA. What the authors observed across the whole study: The 56-69-year group was small, and its depth increase did not reach significance, likely because of low power. Nearly half of unique spike-specific TCRs reportedly recognized epitopes outside regions mutated in the B.1.351 and B.1.1.7 variants. Only six AZD1222 recipients were SARS-CoV-2 seropositive at baseline, limiting conclusions about previously exposed vaccinees. Because no samples from the day 14 peak response were available, repertoires could be characterized only after the peak T cell response. After two AZD1222 doses, both the breadth and the depth of spike-specific TCRs were significantly higher than at day 0 and than in MenACWY recipients. The whole spike protein was spanned by vaccine-associated CD4 TCRs, and dominant responses were seen in regions 160-218 and 743-854. Participants were mostly white British and included more females than males, and it was suggested by the authors that clonal diversity may have been underestimated.

The clonotype originates from an adult who received the MenACWY meningococcal vaccine as a control. The specimen was peripheral blood, collected 28 days after the second dose of the MenACWY control vaccine. The sequence is built from TRBV7-2 and TRBJ2-4; 8 nucleotides in the junction match TRBD2. The DNA sequence is TGTGCCAGCAGCTTAGGAAGCGGGGGCTCGGTATACATTCAGTACTTC. Translated, it reads CASSLGSGGSVYIQYF.